These T cell receptor beta chains were read from a single sample in a study of glioma-infiltrating T cells after dendritic cell vaccination. Libraries were prepared by immunoSEQ multiplex PCR; TCRdb keeps only in-frame clonotypes and omits some of them. The data hold about 92,000 clones, with 65% to 90% observed a single time. This specimen was blood, taken before dendritic cell vaccination. These receptors originate from a human donor with glioblastoma. Both conserved end residues are part of each CDR3. D genes are given only for firm matches. Size tells how often a clone was seen (once, few, many) or the class of an expanded clone, and some rows leave it out.

d_gene: TRBD1; v_gene: TRBV7-9; abundance: NA; j_gene: TRBJ2-5; CDR3aa: CASSGQGRETQYF; CDR3nt: TGTGCCAGCAGTGGACAGGGGAGGGAGACCCAGTACTTC
d_gene: NA; v_gene: TRBV7-2; abundance: few; j_gene: TRBJ2-3; CDR3aa: CASRSGAHVTSDTQYF; CDR3nt: TGTGCCAGCCGGAGTGGAGCCCACGTTACTTCAGATACGCAGTATTTT
d_gene: TRBD2; v_gene: TRBV29-1; abundance: NA; j_gene: TRBJ2-2; CDR3aa: CSVEVLAGGLFF; CDR3nt: TGCAGCGTTGAAGTACTAGCGGGGGGGCTGTTTTTT
d_gene: NA; v_gene: TRBV19; abundance: NA; j_gene: TRBJ1-1; CDR3aa: CASSDRYAEAFF; CDR3nt: TGTGCCAGTAGCGACAGGTACGCTGAAGCTTTCTTT
d_gene: NA; v_gene: TRBV14; abundance: NA; j_gene: TRBJ2-6; CDR3aa: CASSLGPGSNSGANVLTF; CDR3nt: TGTGCCAGCAGCCTGGGCCCAGGGTCTAACTCTGGGGCCAACGTCCTGACTTTC
d_gene: NA; v_gene: TRBV6-1; abundance: once; j_gene: TRBJ2-7; CDR3aa: CASSEGPGSPYEQYF; CDR3nt: TGTGCCAGCAGTGAAGGGCCTGGGAGCCCCTACGAGCAGTACTTC
d_gene: TRBD2; v_gene: TRBV9; abundance: NA; j_gene: TRBJ2-1; CDR3aa: CASSHTLISGSSYNEQFF; CDR3nt: TGTGCCAGCAGCCACACCCTTATTAGCGGGAGCTCCTACAATGAGCAGTTCTTC
d_gene: NA; v_gene: TRBV10-3; abundance: NA; j_gene: TRBJ2-7; CDR3aa: CAISAFGNEQYF; CDR3nt: TGTGCCATCAGTGCCTTCGGGAACGAGCAGTACTTC
d_gene: NA; v_gene: TRBV7-2; abundance: NA; j_gene: TRBJ1-1; CDR3aa: CASSSGTKNTEAFF; CDR3nt: TGTGCCAGCAGCTCCGGGACAAAAAACACTGAAGCTTTCTTT
d_gene: TRBD2; v_gene: TRBV9; abundance: NA; j_gene: TRBJ2-2; CDR3aa: CASSARGGVGTGELFF; CDR3nt: TGTGCCAGCAGCGCACGGGGGGGGGTAGGAACCGGGGAGCTGTTTTTT
d_gene: TRBD1; v_gene: TRBV5-6; abundance: NA; j_gene: TRBJ2-7; CDR3aa: CASSPQPGTGYEQYF; CDR3nt: TGTGCCAGCAGCCCCCAACCCGGGACAGGGTACGAGCAGTACTTC
d_gene: NA; v_gene: TRBV29-1; abundance: NA; j_gene: TRBJ1-4; CDR3aa: CSVRQPNEKLFF; CDR3nt: TGCAGCGTGAGACAGCCCAATGAAAAACTGTTTTTT
d_gene: TRBD2; v_gene: TRBV29-1; abundance: NA; j_gene: TRBJ2-7; CDR3aa: CSVLGASGYEQYF; CDR3nt: TGCAGCGTACTCGGGGCTAGCGGCTACGAGCAGTACTTC
d_gene: NA; v_gene: TRBV20-1; abundance: NA; j_gene: TRBJ1-4; CDR3aa: CSASGEKLFF; CDR3nt: TGCAGTGCTAGCGGGGAGAAACTGTTTTTT
d_gene: TRBD2; v_gene: TRBV4-1; abundance: NA; j_gene: TRBJ2-7; CDR3aa: CASSQVAGASYEQYF; CDR3nt: TGCGCCAGCAGTCAGGTAGCGGGGGCCTCCTACGAGCAGTACTTC
d_gene: NA; v_gene: TRBV19; abundance: NA; j_gene: TRBJ2-1; CDR3aa: CASSIDFGSYNEQFF; CDR3nt: TGTGCCAGTAGTATAGACTTCGGCTCCTACAATGAGCAGTTCTTC
d_gene: TRBD1; v_gene: TRBV7-2; abundance: once; j_gene: TRBJ1-6; CDR3aa: CASSLYRGLLDNSPLHF; CDR3nt: TGTGCCAGCAGCTTATACAGGGGGCTTTTGGATAATTCACCCCTCCACTTT
d_gene: TRBD1; v_gene: TRBV30; abundance: NA; j_gene: TRBJ2-6; CDR3aa: CAGPTGTGRSSGANVLTF; CDR3nt: TGTGCCGGGCCTACCGGGACAGGGCGTAGCTCTGGGGCCAACGTCCTGACTTTC
d_gene: NA; v_gene: TRBV11-3; abundance: few; j_gene: TRBJ2-1; CDR3aa: CASSLETVYEQFF; CDR3nt: TGTGCCAGCAGCTTAGAGACAGTTTATGAGCAGTTCTTC
d_gene: TRBD1; v_gene: TRBV29-1; abundance: once; j_gene: TRBJ1-5; CDR3aa: CSVIIGGADGNQPQHF; CDR3nt: TGCAGCGTTATCATAGGGGGCGCGGATGGCAATCAGCCCCAGCATTTT
d_gene: TRBD1; v_gene: TRBV7-6; abundance: few; j_gene: TRBJ1-4; CDR3aa: CASSLRTGGRKLFF; CDR3nt: TGTGCCAGCAGCTTAAGGACAGGGGGTAGGAAACTGTTTTTT
d_gene: NA; v_gene: TRBV9; abundance: NA; j_gene: TRBJ1-4; CDR3aa: CASSAGGGYGEKLFF; CDR3nt: TGTGCCAGCAGCGCGGGAGGGGGGTACGGTGAAAAACTGTTTTTT
d_gene: NA; v_gene: TRBV25-1; abundance: once; j_gene: TRBJ1-6; CDR3aa: CAISSGAGNSPLHF; CDR3nt: TGTGCCATCTCTTCAGGGGCCGGCAATTCACCCCTCCACTTT
d_gene: TRBD1; v_gene: TRBV30; abundance: NA; j_gene: TRBJ2-7; CDR3aa: CAPPSRDRELYEQYF; CDR3nt: TGTGCCCCTCCCTCCCGGGACAGGGAACTCTACGAGCAGTACTTC
d_gene: TRBD1; v_gene: TRBV5-1; abundance: NA; j_gene: TRBJ2-1; CDR3aa: CASSHTGGVSYNEQFF; CDR3nt: TGCGCCAGCAGCCACACAGGGGGCGTGTCCTACAATGAGCAGTTCTTC
d_gene: TRBD1; v_gene: TRBV19; abundance: many; j_gene: TRBJ1-6; CDR3aa: CASKRQGDSPLHF; CDR3nt: TGTGCCAGTAAGAGACAGGGTGATTCACCCCTCCACTTT
d_gene: TRBD2; v_gene: TRBV5-4; abundance: NA; j_gene: TRBJ2-1; CDR3aa: CASSPGTSGGRSYNEQFF; CDR3nt: TGTGCCAGCAGCCCGGGGACTAGCGGGGGACGCTCCTACAATGAGCAGTTCTTC
d_gene: NA; v_gene: TRBV6-5; abundance: NA; j_gene: TRBJ1-2; CDR3aa: CASSYRYGYTF; CDR3nt: TGTGCCAGCAGTTACCGCTATGGCTACACCTTC
d_gene: TRBD1; v_gene: TRBV7-8; abundance: NA; j_gene: TRBJ2-1; CDR3aa: CASSYTGGRWGNEQFF; CDR3nt: TGTGCCAGCAGTTACACAGGGGGCCGATGGGGGAATGAGCAGTTCTTC
d_gene: NA; v_gene: TRBV7-6; abundance: few; j_gene: TRBJ1-1; CDR3aa: CASSLAGTDATEAFF; CDR3nt: TGTGCCAGCAGCTTAGCTGGGACTGATGCCACTGAAGCTTTCTTT
d_gene: NA; v_gene: TRBV6-1; abundance: NA; j_gene: TRBJ2-7; CDR3aa: CASSEVPTSSYEQYF; CDR3nt: TGTGCCAGCAGTGAAGTGCCGACTAGCTCCTACGAGCAGTACTTC
d_gene: TRBD2; v_gene: TRBV6-4; abundance: NA; j_gene: TRBJ2-5; CDR3aa: CASSDDASGSPETQYF; CDR3nt: TGTGCCAGCAGTGATGACGCTAGCGGGTCTCCCGAGACCCAGTACTTC
d_gene: TRBD2; v_gene: TRBV5-1; abundance: NA; j_gene: TRBJ2-5; CDR3aa: CASSLVFGVAGGQETQYF; CDR3nt: TGCGCCAGCAGCTTGGTTTTCGGGGTCGCGGGGGGTCAAGAGACCCAGTACTTC
d_gene: TRBD1; v_gene: TRBV7-9; abundance: NA; j_gene: TRBJ2-7; CDR3aa: CASSSWTGGPSYEQYF; CDR3nt: TGTGCCAGCAGCTCCTGGACAGGGGGTCCCTCCTACGAGCAGTACTTC
d_gene: TRBD1; v_gene: TRBV9; abundance: NA; j_gene: TRBJ1-2; CDR3aa: CASSGGQETNYGYTF; CDR3nt: TGTGCCAGCAGCGGAGGACAGGAAACTAACTATGGCTACACCTTC
d_gene: TRBD1; v_gene: TRBV7-3; abundance: NA; j_gene: TRBJ1-4; CDR3aa: CASSLKQGAPYEKLFF; CDR3nt: TGTGCCAGCAGCTTAAAGCAGGGGGCGCCTTATGAAAAACTGTTTTTT
d_gene: NA; v_gene: TRBV6-5; abundance: NA; j_gene: TRBJ2-2; CDR3aa: CASSYLQGAGELFF; CDR3nt: TGTGCCAGCTCCTACTTACAGGGAGCCGGGGAGCTGTTTTTT
d_gene: NA; v_gene: TRBV4-1; abundance: NA; j_gene: TRBJ2-7; CDR3aa: CASSPDRPVGSSYEQYF; CDR3nt: TGCGCCAGCAGCCCAGATAGGCCGGTTGGGAGCTCCTACGAGCAGTACTTC
d_gene: NA; v_gene: TRBV6-5; abundance: NA; j_gene: TRBJ2-3; CDR3aa: CASRLLRGDTQYF; CDR3nt: TGTGCCAGCCGCCTCCTCCGGGGAGATACGCAGTATTTT
d_gene: TRBD1; v_gene: TRBV6-5; abundance: NA; j_gene: TRBJ1-1; CDR3aa: CASRQTGGMNTEAFF; CDR3nt: TGTGCCAGCAGACAAACAGGGGGAATGAACACTGAAGCTTTCTTT
d_gene: NA; v_gene: TRBV5-1; abundance: NA; j_gene: TRBJ2-7; CDR3aa: CASNQEGEQYF; CDR3nt: TGCGCCAGCAACCAGGAAGGCGAGCAGTACTTC
d_gene: TRBD1; v_gene: TRBV7-8; abundance: NA; j_gene: TRBJ1-1; CDR3aa: CASSLRTGMNTEAFF; CDR3nt: TGTGCCAGCAGCCTACGGACAGGGATGAACACTGAAGCTTTCTTT
d_gene: TRBD1; v_gene: TRBV2; abundance: NA; j_gene: TRBJ2-5; CDR3aa: CASAGTWTGKGETQYF; CDR3nt: TGTGCCAGCGCGGGGACTTGGACAGGGAAGGGGGAGACCCAGTACTTC